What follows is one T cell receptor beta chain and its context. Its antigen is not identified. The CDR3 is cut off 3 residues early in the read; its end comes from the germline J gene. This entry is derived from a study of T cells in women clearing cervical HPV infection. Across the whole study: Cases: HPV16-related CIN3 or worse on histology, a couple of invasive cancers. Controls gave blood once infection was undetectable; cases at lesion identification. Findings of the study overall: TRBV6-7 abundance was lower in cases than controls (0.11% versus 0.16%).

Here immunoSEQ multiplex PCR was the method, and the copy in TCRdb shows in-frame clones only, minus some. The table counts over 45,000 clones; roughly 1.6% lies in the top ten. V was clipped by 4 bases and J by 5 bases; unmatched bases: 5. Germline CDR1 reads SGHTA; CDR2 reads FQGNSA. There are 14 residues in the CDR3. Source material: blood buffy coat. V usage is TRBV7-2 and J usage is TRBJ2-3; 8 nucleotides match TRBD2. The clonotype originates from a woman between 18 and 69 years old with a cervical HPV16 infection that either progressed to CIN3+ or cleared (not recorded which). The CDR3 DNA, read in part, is TGTGCCAGCAGCTCCCTCGGGGGGGGAGATACG. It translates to CASSSLGGGDT. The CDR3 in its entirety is CASSSLGGGDTQYF.